The clone carrying this T cell receptor beta chain was picked up a small number of times. What it recognizes is unknown. The sample is drawn from a study of cytomegalovirus exposure and HLA in healthy donors. Whole-study findings and limits: Association of a missense DCLRE1C variant with TCR beta V- and J-gene trimming was reported in a later analysis. Using a false discovery rate of 0.05, a later analysis showed that some 16,000 TCR beta sequences were associated with HLA alleles. In an earlier analysis, productive rearrangement rates for most beta V segments clustered near 87% or 30%. Roughly uniform sequencing depth across donors was assumed, possibly incorrectly.

The germline gives CDR1 ENHRY, CDR2 SYGVKD. The CDR3 has 15 residues. V was clipped by 4 bases and J by 7 bases; unmatched bases: 10. Primers for the PCR totalled 60 Vbeta and 13 Jbeta. Clones were read by immunoSEQ multiplex PCR, and TCRdb kept only the in-frame ones, dropping some. The sample lists 120,000 to 150,000 clones, roughly a tenth occurring once. The rearrangement joins TRBV10-3 to TRBJ2-7; 10 bases map to TRBD1. The sample was PBMCs. This TCR came from a male donor in good health and CMV-seronegative. This CDR3 reads CAISVEGQGWVEQYF. CDR3 bases: TGTGCCATCAGTGTCGAGGGACAGGGGTGGGTGGAGCAGTACTTC.